The present entry profiles one TCR beta chain with its context. This sample stems from a study of technical replicates of blood from several donors. Method: immunoSEQ multiplex PCR; TCRdb's copy keeps in-frame clones and lacks some. Of 65,000 to 95,000 clones listed, roughly 98% are singletons. Germline V lookup: CDR1 SGHNT, CDR2 YYREEE (reference sequence). Trimming took 4 bases from V and 11 from J; bases not matched to a gene: 11. The length of the CDR3 is 15 residues. Sample: T cells isolated from PBMCs. V is TRBV5-4 and J is TRBJ2-3, with 12 bases aligning to TRBD2. This clonotype was sampled from a human donor in good health. The CDR3 nucleotides are TGTGCCAGCAGCCACCCGACTAGCGGGGGACGAGAGCAGTATTTT. It encodes CASSHPTSGGREQYF. Looking up the rest from reference TRBV5-4 and TRBJ2-3 gives the full variable domain: ETGVTQSPTHLIKTRGQQVTLRCSSQSGHNTVSWYQQALGQGPQFIFQYYREEENGRGNFPPRFSGLQFPNYSSELNVNALELDDSALYLCASSHPTSGGREQYFGPGTRLTVL.